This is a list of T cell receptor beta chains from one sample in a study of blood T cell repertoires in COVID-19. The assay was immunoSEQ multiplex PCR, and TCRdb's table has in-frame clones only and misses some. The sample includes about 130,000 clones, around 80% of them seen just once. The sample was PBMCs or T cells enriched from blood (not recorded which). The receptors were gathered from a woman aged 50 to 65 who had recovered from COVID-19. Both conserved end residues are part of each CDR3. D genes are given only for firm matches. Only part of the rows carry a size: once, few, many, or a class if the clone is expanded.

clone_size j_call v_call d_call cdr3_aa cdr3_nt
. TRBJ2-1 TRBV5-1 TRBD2 CASSPLAGANNEQFF TGCGCCAGCAGCCCGCTAGCGGGGGCGAACAATGAGCAGTTCTTC
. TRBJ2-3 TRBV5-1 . CASSLTGGDTQYF TGCGCCAGCAGCCTGACTGGTGGGGATACGCAGTATTTT
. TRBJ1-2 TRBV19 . CASSPDSLGGYTF TGTGCCAGTAGCCCGGACAGTTTGGGAGGCTACACCTTC
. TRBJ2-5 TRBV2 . CASSFGAGGTETQYF TGTGCCAGCAGTTTCGGCGCTGGGGGCACGGAGACCCAGTACTTC
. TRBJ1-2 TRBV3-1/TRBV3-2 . CASSQGAGASNYGYTF TGTGCCAGCAGCCAAGGCGCGGGGGCGTCGAACTATGGCTACACCTTC
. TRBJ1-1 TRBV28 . CASSPLGRGANTEAFF TGTGCCAGCAGCCCCCTGGGGCGGGGGGCGAACACTGAAGCTTTCTTT
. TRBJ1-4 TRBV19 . CASSTLQGRDEKLFF TGTGCCAGTAGTACCTTACAGGGACGCGATGAAAAACTGTTTTTT
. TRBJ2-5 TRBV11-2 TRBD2 CASSLGLAGGARQTQYF TGTGCCAGCAGCTTGGGACTAGCGGGGGGTGCCCGCCAGACCCAGTACTTC
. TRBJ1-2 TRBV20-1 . CSAGVANYGYTF TGCAGTGCTGGTGTGGCAAACTATGGCTACACCTTC
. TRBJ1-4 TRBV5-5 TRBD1 CASSTRTGEFPTNEKLFF TGTGCCAGCAGCACGCGGACAGGGGAGTTTCCAACTAATGAAAAACTGTTTTTT
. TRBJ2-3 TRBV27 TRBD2 CASSPAGGTDTQYF TGTGCCAGCAGCCCAGCGGGGGGAACAGATACGCAGTATTTT
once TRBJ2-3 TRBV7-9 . CASSLERTSLGMAQYF TGTGCCAGCAGCTTAGAAAGGACATCTTTGGGGATGGCGCAGTATTTT
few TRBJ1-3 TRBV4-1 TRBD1 CASSQEDRVGNTIYF TGCGCCAGCAGCCAAGAAGACAGGGTAGGAAACACCATATATTTT
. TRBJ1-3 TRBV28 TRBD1 CASSPGQDFSGNTIYF TGTGCCAGCAGTCCGGGACAGGACTTCTCTGGAAACACCATATATTTT
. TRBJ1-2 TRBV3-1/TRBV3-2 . CASSQLPHVNYGYTF TGTGCCAGCAGCCAATTGCCACACGTTAACTATGGCTACACCTTC
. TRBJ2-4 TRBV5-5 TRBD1 CASSLAWDRGNIQYF TGTGCCAGCAGCTTGGCCTGGGACAGGGGAAACATTCAGTACTTC
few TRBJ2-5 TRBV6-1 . CASSEDRAAETQYF TGTGCCAGCAGTGAAGACAGGGCGGCAGAGACCCAGTACTTC
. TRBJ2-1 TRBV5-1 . CASSFGGENEQFF TGCGCCAGCAGCTTCGGCGGGGAAAATGAGCAGTTCTTC
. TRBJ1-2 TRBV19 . CASSLRGGEGGYTF TGTGCCAGTAGCCTCCGGGGGGGCGAAGGCGGCTACACCTTC
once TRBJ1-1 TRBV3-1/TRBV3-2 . CASSQAAGRGEAFF TGTGCCAGCAGCCAAGCTGCAGGCCGGGGAGAAGCTTTCTTT
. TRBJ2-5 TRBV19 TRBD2 CASSPSSGDVQETQYF TGTGCCAGTAGCCCTTCTAGCGGGGACGTCCAAGAGACCCAGTACTTC
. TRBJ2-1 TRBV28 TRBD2 CASRSSGPSGGYNEQFF TGTGCCAGCAGGTCCAGCGGGCCTAGCGGGGGTTACAATGAGCAGTTCTTC
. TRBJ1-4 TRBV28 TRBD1 CASSLFAGGTNEKLFF TGTGCCAGCAGTTTATTTGCAGGGGGAACTAATGAAAAACTGTTTTTT
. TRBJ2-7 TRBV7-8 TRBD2 CASSFPTSGGPLEEQYF TGTGCCAGCAGCTTCCCGACTAGCGGGGGCCCTCTGGAAGAGCAGTACTTC
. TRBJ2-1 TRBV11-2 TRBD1 CASSFRGLQNNEQFF TGTGCCAGCAGTTTCAGGGGGCTTCAGAACAATGAGCAGTTCTTC
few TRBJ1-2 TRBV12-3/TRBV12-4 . CASSFEGDGYTF TGTGCCAGCAGTTTTGAGGGGGATGGCTACACCTTC
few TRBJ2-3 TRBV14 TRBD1 CASSYPGTGEADTQYF TGTGCCAGCAGCTACCCCGGGACAGGGGAAGCAGATACGCAGTATTTT
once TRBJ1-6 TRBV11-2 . CASSLLRPGNSPLHF TGTGCCAGCAGCCTCCTACGCCCAGGGAATTCACCCCTCCACTTT
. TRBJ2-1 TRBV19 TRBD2 CASTRGEGSVDEQFF TGTGCCAGTACCCGGGGGGAAGGGTCGGTCGATGAGCAGTTCTTC
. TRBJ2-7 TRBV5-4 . CASSLDVTRDEQYF TGTGCCAGCAGCTTGGACGTGACTAGAGACGAGCAGTACTTC
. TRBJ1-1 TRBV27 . CASRGLRAETNTEAFF TGTGCCAGCCGGGGTTTGCGTGCCGAGACGAACACTGAAGCTTTCTTT
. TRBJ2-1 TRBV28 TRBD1 CASSRATGGPDHGQFF TGTGCCAGCAGCCGAGCGACAGGGGGACCGGATCATGGGCAGTTCTTC
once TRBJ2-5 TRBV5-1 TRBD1 CASSKVRGQGRETQYF TGCGCCAGCAGCAAGGTCCGGGGACAGGGTAGGGAGACCCAGTACTTC
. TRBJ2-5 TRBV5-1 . CASSLPGGGETQYF TGCGCCAGCAGCTTGCCGGGGGGCGGAGAGACCCAGTACTTC
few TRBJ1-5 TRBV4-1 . CASSQVTGSNQPQHF TGCGCCAGCAGCCAAGTTACAGGCAGCAATCAGCCCCAGCATTTT
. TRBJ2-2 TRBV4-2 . CASSQDWGLGANTGELFF TGTGCCAGCAGCCAAGATTGGGGACTCGGCGCGAACACCGGGGAGCTGTTTTTT
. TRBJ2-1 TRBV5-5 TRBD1 CASSLHLPGTGFIDEQFF TGTGCCAGCAGCTTGCACCTACCCGGGACAGGGTTCATTGACGAGCAGTTCTTC
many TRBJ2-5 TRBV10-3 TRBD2 CAISGDQETQYF TGTGCCATTAGCGGGGACCAAGAGACCCAGTACTTC
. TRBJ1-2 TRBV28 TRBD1 CASSLSDRDHYGGYGYTF TGTGCCAGCAGTTTAAGCGACAGGGACCACTATGGCGGCTATGGCTACACCTTC
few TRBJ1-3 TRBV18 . CASSPRGGDAGNTIYF TGTGCCAGCTCACCTCGCGGCGGGGACGCTGGAAACACCATATATTTT
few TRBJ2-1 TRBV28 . CASGGRGYNEQFF TGTGCCAGCGGCGGGCGCGGGTACAATGAGCAGTTCTTC
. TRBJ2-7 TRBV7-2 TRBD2 CASSATSGGLYEQYF TGTGCCAGCAGCGCCACTAGCGGGGGGTTATACGAGCAGTACTTC
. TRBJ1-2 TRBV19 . CASNKPGEYYGYTF TGTGCCAGTAACAAGCCAGGGGAATACTATGGCTACACCTTC
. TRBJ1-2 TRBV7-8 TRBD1 CASRGGTGNGYTF TGTGCCAGCAGGGGTGGGACAGGGAATGGCTACACCTTC
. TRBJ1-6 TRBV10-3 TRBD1 CAISQGQINSPLHF TGTGCCATCAGCCAGGGACAGATTAATTCACCCCTCCACTTT
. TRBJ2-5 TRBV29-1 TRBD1 CSVRQGAQETQYF TGCAGCGTTAGACAGGGGGCCCAAGAGACCCAGTACTTC
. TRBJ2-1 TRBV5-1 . CASSPFFGGTQFF TGCGCCAGCAGCCCCTTTTTCGGGGGAACGCAGTTCTTC
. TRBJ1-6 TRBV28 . CASSLLSSYNSPLHF TGTGCCAGCAGTTTACTGAGCTCCTATAATTCACCCCTCCACTTT